This T cell receptor (beta chain) comes out of a study of blood T cell repertoires in COVID-19. Study-wide context: Some COVID-19 samples were acute and others convalescent; all came from the United States, Italy and Spain.

V trimming: 6 bases; J trimming: 5 bases; junction bases outside the gene matches: 9. The CDR3 sequence is 14 residues long. Germline V CDR1 and CDR2: LNHDA, SQIVND (reference sequence). The method was immunoSEQ multiplex PCR; TCRdb's version includes in-frame clones alone and lacks a portion of them. The sample includes just over 60,000 clones, 79% of them seen just once. The origin of this receptor is a woman older than 75 with active or convalescent COVID-19. The sequencing sample was made of peripheral blood. The chain has TRBV19 and TRBJ1-2, with 7 bases identical to TRBD1. CDR3 in DNA: TGTGCCAGTAGCCCATCCGGGGACAGTTATGGCTACACCTTC. Amino acid sequence: CASSPSGDSYGYTF.